The sample holds one count of the clone carrying this TCR beta chain. Sequencing used immunoSEQ multiplex PCR; TCRdb keeps in-frame clones, though not all of them. The sample shows 380,000 or so clones, 80% to 90% of them seen only once. The data are from a study of Ad26.COV2.S vaccination and SARS-CoV-2 variants. Treatment of the sample: about 20 received Ad26.COV2.S at low or high dose, single or two shots; 5 received placebo; per-sample allocation not given. Collection of samples fell on day 63 after the first vaccine or placebo injection. Unmatched junction bases numbered 4, after V lost 2 bases and J lost 7 bases. The CDR3 spans 15 residues. The germline V gene encodes CDR1 KGHSH and CDR2 LQKENI.

The sequences come from peripheral blood, collected in a trial of Ad26.COV2.S vaccine versus placebo. The rearrangement joins TRBV18 to TRBJ1-3; TRBD1 matches at 11 bases. The clonotype was recovered from a person between 18 and 65 years old who received the Ad26.COV2.S COVID-19 vaccine or a placebo. CDR3 residues: CASSPGWDRGNTIYF. The CDR3 DNA follows: TGTGCCAGCTCACCAGGATGGGACAGGGGGAACACCATATATTTT. The full variable domain, with the rest looked up from reference TRBV18 and TRBJ1-3, is NAGVMQNPRHLVRRRGQEARLRCSPMKGHSHVYWYRQLPEEGLKFMVYLQKENIIDESGMPKERFSAEFPKEGPSILRIQQVVRGDSAAYFCASSPGWDRGNTIYFGEGSWLTVV.